This TCR beta chain is from a study of T cell responses to AZD1222 COVID-19 vaccine. Generated by immunoSEQ multiplex PCR, the TCRdb table keeps only in-frame clones and is missing some. The data contain about 150,000 clones, about 89% of them seen just once; the ten biggest clones take up roughly 3.8%. Sequenced here: peripheral blood, sampled 28 days after the second AZD1222 dose. The receptor comes from an adult who received the AZD1222 COVID-19 vaccine.

The CDR3 protein is CASSLGGGMANEKLFF. The CDR3 bases are TGTGCCAGCAGCTTAGGAGGAGGGATGGCTAATGAAAAACTGTTTTTT. The genes are TRBV7-2 and TRBJ1-4; D not certain. CDR1 is SGHTA and CDR2 is FQGNSA in the germline V gene. The CDR3 is made up of 16 amino acids. Between the trimmed V and J ends, which lost 1 base and 3 bases, there was a span of 12 bases.